The rows below give T cell receptor beta chains drawn from one sample of a study of blood T cell repertoires in COVID-19. Assay used: immunoSEQ multiplex PCR; TCRdb lists only in-frame clones, some missing. The repertoire holds approximately 140,000 clones, with 84% as singletons. Material for sequencing was PBMCs or T cells enriched from blood (not recorded which). The receptors derive from a man aged 40-49 years with acute COVID-19. The CDR3 runs from the conserved cysteine through the conserved F or W. A D gene is named only where the DNA matches it firmly. Clone size is not always given. Where it is, it says once, few, many or a class for expanded clones.

v_gene	d_gene	abundance	j_gene	CDR3nt	CDR3aa
TRBV3-1/TRBV3-2	-	few	TRBJ2-7	TGTGCCAGCAGCCAAGTTGCGGGGACCTACGAGCAGTACTTC	CASSQVAGTYEQYF
TRBV28	TRBD1	-	TRBJ2-7	TGTGCCAGCAGTTTATATCAGGGGGCAAAAGAGCAGTACTTC	CASSLYQGAKEQYF
TRBV30	TRBD1	-	TRBJ1-3	TGTGCCTGGAGTGAGAGTTATTGGGGGACAGGCTCTGGAAACACCATATATTTT	CAWSESYWGTGSGNTIYF
TRBV15	TRBD2	-	TRBJ2-7	TGTGCCACCACTGCGGGAGTCCCCTACGAGCAGTACTTC	CATTAGVPYEQYF
TRBV19	-	once	TRBJ2-3	TGTGCCAGTAGTGCCGCTTTGCTTAGTAGCACAGATACGCAGTATTTT	CASSAALLSSTDTQYF
TRBV5-6	TRBD2	once	TRBJ2-5	TGTGCCAGCAGCTTAGCGGGACGACAAGAGACCCAGTACTTC	CASSLAGRQETQYF
TRBV11-2	TRBD2	once	TRBJ2-5	TGTGCCAGCAGCTTAGGCGGGAGTGGAGAGACCCAGTACTTC	CASSLGGSGETQYF
TRBV6-5	TRBD1	-	TRBJ1-2	TGTGCCAGCAGTCCCCGGGACAGGTATAACTATGGCTACACCTTC	CASSPRDRYNYGYTF
TRBV6-1	-	-	TRBJ2-3	TGTGCCAGCAGTGAAGTGTCAGGGATCACAGATACGCAGTATTTT	CASSEVSGITDTQYF
TRBV28	-	-	TRBJ1-5	TGTGCCAGCAGCACAGGGTCAGGGGAGCCCCAGCATTTT	CASSTGSGEPQHF
TRBV18	TRBD1	-	TRBJ2-7	TGTGCCAGCTCACCTCCCGGGACAGGGATCGACGAGCAGTACTTC	CASSPPGTGIDEQYF
TRBV6-1	TRBD2	-	TRBJ2-3	TGTGCCAGCAGTGAATGGCTAGCGGGGGGCACAGATACGCAGTATTTT	CASSEWLAGGTDTQYF
TRBV5-1	TRBD1	-	TRBJ1-1	TGCGCCAGCAGCTTGGACAGGGGCACTGAAGCTTTCTTT	CASSLDRGTEAFF
TRBV15	-	few	TRBJ1-3	TGTGCCACCAGGCAGACTAAGTCCCTCTTGGCTGGAAACACCATATATTTT	CATRQTKSLLAGNTIYF
TRBV7-2	TRBD2	-	TRBJ2-5	TGTGCCAGCAGCAAGAGCGGGAAAGAGACCCAGTACTTC	CASSKSGKETQYF
TRBV28	TRBD2	-	TRBJ2-3	TGTGCCAGCAGTTTTCCCTCTAGCGGGCGCGGGAGTGGTACGCAGTATTTT	CASSFPSSGRGSGTQYF
TRBV6-6	TRBD2	-	TRBJ2-1	TGTGCCAGCAGTACAGCGGGGGGGCTCAATGAGCAGTTCTTC	CASSTAGGLNEQFF
TRBV14	-	-	TRBJ1-2	TGTGCCAGCAGCCAAGGGGATACCGGGGACTATGGCTACACCTTC	CASSQGDTGDYGYTF
TRBV7-9	-	-	TRBJ1-3	TGTGCCAGCAGCTTCGAGGGAGGTGGAAACACCATATATTTT	CASSFEGGGNTIYF
TRBV21-1	-	few	TRBJ2-7	TGTGCCAGCAGCGTCCGGGACAGCCTCTCCTACGAGCAGTACTTC	CASSVRDSLSYEQYF
TRBV30	-	few	TRBJ1-5	TGTGCCTGGAGTGCGACAGGACAGCATCAGCCCCAGCATTTT	CAWSATGQHQPQHF
TRBV28	TRBD1	few	TRBJ1-5	TGTGCCAGCAGTCTACCTCACAGGGACAGCGGTAATCAGCCCCAGCATTTT	CASSLPHRDSGNQPQHF
TRBV5-1	-	-	TRBJ1-6	TGCGCCAGCAGCGCCGGGTCCGGGGATTCACCCCTCCACTTT	CASSAGSGDSPLHF
TRBV23-1	TRBD2	-	TRBJ2-2	TGCGCCAGCAGTCAAGAGACAGCTCCGGGACTAGCCGGGGAGCTGTTTTTT	CASSQETAPGLAGELFF
TRBV7-9	TRBD2	few	TRBJ2-1	TGTGCCAGCAGCTCGGTGACTAGCGTCCAGTTCTTC	CASSSVTSVQFF
TRBV6-2/TRBV6-3	TRBD1	once	TRBJ1-1	TGTGCCAGCAGTACGGAGACAGGGGCGAACACTGAAGCTTTCTTT	CASSTETGANTEAFF
TRBV2	-	-	TRBJ1-3	TGTGCCAGCAGTCCACAGGGCGGAGGAGGAAACACCATATATTTT	CASSPQGGGGNTIYF
TRBV3-1/TRBV3-2	-	-	TRBJ2-1	TGTGCCAGCACCCGGCGGGGTTCCTACAATGAGCAGTTCTTC	CASTRRGSYNEQFF
TRBV11-3	TRBD2	-	TRBJ2-7	TGTGCCAGCAGCCCAGGACTAGCGGGGGGTTACGAGCAGTACTTC	CASSPGLAGGYEQYF
TRBV7-6	TRBD1	few	TRBJ1-5	TGTGCCAGCAGCCTGACAGGGGGCGAATTTCAGCCCCAGCATTTT	CASSLTGGEFQPQHF
TRBV2	TRBD1	-	TRBJ2-4	TGTGCCAGCAGTGTCGGACAGGGGCTAGCCAAAAACATTCAGTACTTC	CASSVGQGLAKNIQYF
TRBV19	TRBD1	once	TRBJ1-1	TGTGCCAGTAGACTACAGGGGGGAGTCACTGAAGCTTTCTTT	CASRLQGGVTEAFF
TRBV28	-	-	TRBJ1-3	TGTGCCAGCAGAACGACAGAAAATGGAAACACCATATATTTT	CASRTTENGNTIYF